This TCR beta chain was captured by sequencing in a study of response to subunit inactivated influenza vaccine. TCRdb re-called the RT-PCR reads through MiXCR, storing one row per CDR3 protein. Found here are approximately 530,000 distinct CDR3 sequences, 10% to 15% of them singletons; the top ten hold about an eighth. V was trimmed by 1 base and J by 5 bases, leaving 7 bases between them. CDR1 is SGHRS, CDR2 YFSETQ, per germline. CDR3 size: 13 residues. The genes are TRBV5-1 and TRBJ2-1, with D unresolved. The sequenced sample was PBMCs from blood, obtained about 6 weeks after vaccination. The clonotype comes from a man over 45 who received an inactivated influenza vaccine. Here the CDR3 reads CASSLNQNNEQFF. The CDR3 nucleotides read TGCGCCAGCAGCTTGAACCAAAACAATGAGCAGTTCTTC. Full variable domain (outside the CDR3, taken from reference TRBV5-1 and TRBJ2-1): KAGVTQTPRYLIKTRGQQVTLSCSPISGHRSVSWYQQTPGQGLQFLFEYFSETQRNKGNFPGRFSGRQFSNSRSEMNVSTLELGDSALYLCASSLNQNNEQFFGPGTRLTVL.